Below, 15 T cell receptor beta chains from the same sample are listed, as sequenced in a study of response to subunit inactivated influenza vaccine. MiXCR, run by TCRdb on the RT-PCR reads, gives a single entry per CDR3 protein. The sample includes roughly 500,000 distinct CDR3 sequences, 15% to 20% of them seen just once. The sequenced sample was CD4+ T cells sorted from PBMCs, obtained less than 30 months after vaccination. The receptors were gathered from a man between 50 and 70 years old who received an inactivated influenza vaccine.

The rearrangement uses TRBV18 and TRBJ1-2, with D hard to call. The CDR3 has 13 residues. Trimming removed 6 bases from V and 0 bases from J, with 8 bases in between. The germline V gene has CDR1 KGHSH and CDR2 LQKENI. This CDR3 is CASSYKANYGYTF. The CDR3 coding sequence is TGTGCCAGCTCCTACAAAGCTAACTATGGCTACACCTTC.

This clonotype was picked up a small number of times. J is TRBJ1-4 and V is TRBV4-3; TRBD1 might be the D (6 bases). The CDR3 totals 14 residues. V was cut by 2 bases and J by 8 bases, with 12 bases left in between. Germline V gene sequence: CDR1 LGHNA, CDR2 YSLEER. The CDR3 reads CASSQRVRGEKLFF. CDR3 nucleotide sequence: TGCGCCAGCAGCCAAAGGGTCAGGGGAGAAAAACTGTTTTTT.

The V gene is TRBV6-1, the J gene TRBJ2-3; the match to TRBD2 covers 11 bases. With V trimmed by 6 bases and J by 0 bases, 11 bases remained unmatched. Germline CDR1 reads MNHNS; CDR2 reads SASEGT. This CDR3 is 18 amino acids long. The DNA for the CDR3 is TGTGCCAGCAGGAGACTAGCGGGGTCCCTTACTAGCACAGATACGCAGTATTTT. Translation gives CASRRLAGSLTSTDTQYF.

This clonotype occurred a few times. V usage is TRBV4-3 and J usage is TRBJ1-1; D remains ambiguous. With 4 bases removed from V and 11 bases from J, the gap between germline ends came to 17 bases. Germline V CDR1 and CDR2: LGHNA, YSLEER. The CDR3 length is 13 residues. Written as DNA, the CDR3 is TGCGCCAGCAGCCCAGCTACGGGGATGGGGGCTTTCTTT. The encoded protein is CASSPATGMGAFF.

The chain couples TRBV7-2 to TRBJ2-5; a weak D match, TRBD2 (5 bases). Germline V gene data show CDR1 as SGHTA and CDR2 as FQGNSA. V lost 1 base to trimming and J lost 11 bases, with 14 bases between them. This CDR3 has 13 amino acids. The CDR3 reads CASSLDAGYFQYF. DNA for the CDR3: TGTGCCAGCAGCTTAGACGCGGGTTACTTTCAGTACTTC.

This chain connects TRBV7-9 to TRBJ2-1, with TRBD2 matching over 9 bases. This CDR3 has 13 residues. Trimming removed 6 bases from V and 9 bases from J; junction bases left unmatched: 6. Germline V CDR1 and CDR2: SEHNR, FQNEAQ (reference sequence). This CDR3 is CASSYLAGIEQFF. DNA for the CDR3: TGTGCCAGCAGTTATCTAGCGGGAATTGAGCAGTTCTTC.

The V call is TRBV5-1, the J call TRBJ1-3; TRBD1 is a possible D gene (6 bases). There are 15 residues in the CDR3. Germline V lookup: CDR1 SGHRS, CDR2 YFSETQ. Trimming removed 5 bases from V and 2 bases from J, with 14 bases in between. The CDR3 sequence: CASSQGNLAGNTIYF. The CDR3 coding sequence is TGCGCCAGCAGTCAGGGGAATTTGGCTGGAAACACCATATATTTT. The full variable domain, with the rest looked up from reference TRBV5-1 and TRBJ1-3, is KAGVTQTPRYLIKTRGQQVTLSCSPISGHRSVSWYQQTPGQGLQFLFEYFSETQRNKGNFPGRFSGRQFSNSRSEMNVSTLELGDSALYLCASSQGNLAGNTIYFGEGSWLTVV.

This clonotype was picked up a small number of times. Because the CDR3 is missing its conserved closing phenylalanine or tryptophan, this is likely a read error. V and J are TRBV15 and TRBJ1-1; possible D gene TRBD1, 5 bases. The CDR3 has 12 amino acids. V lost 0 bases, J lost 11 bases, and 10 bases lay in between. CDR1 is LNHNV, CDR2 YYDKDF, per germline (reference sequence). The CDR3 loop reads CATSRDGDGAFL. CDR3 nucleotide sequence: TGTGCCACCAGCAGAGACGGGGACGGGGCTTTCCTT.

This clonotype has only a few counts. The rearrangement joins TRBV2 to TRBJ2-3; tentatively, D is TRBD1 (5 bases). Germline CDR1 SNHLY, CDR2 FYNNEI. Trimming took 3 bases from V and 3 from J, leaving 31 bases between them. The CDR3 length is 21 residues. CDR3 sequence: CASSEPKVWGFLGERTDTQYF. As DNA, the CDR3 is TGTGCCAGCAGTGAGCCTAAGGTCTGGGGATTTCTAGGGGAAAGAACAGATACGCAGTATTTT. The complete variable domain, with remaining parts taken from reference TRBV2 and TRBJ2-3, reads EPEVTQTPSHQVTQMGQEVILRCVPISNHLYFYWYRQILGQKVEFLVSFYNNEISEKSEIFDDQFSVERPDGSNFTLKIRSTKLEDSAMYFCASSEPKVWGFLGERTDTQYFGPGTRLTVL.

The chain joins TRBV30 to TRBJ2-1, with 8 nucleotides matching TRBD2. Germline-derived CDR1 and CDR2 are GTSNPN and SVGIG (reference sequence). The CDR3 consists of 14 residues. Unmatched junction bases numbered 5, after V lost 2 bases and J lost 5 bases. As DNA, the CDR3 is TGTGCCTGGAGTAGCCTAGCGGGCGACAATGAGCAGTTCTTC. Translation gives CAWSSLAGDNEQFF.

The V gene is TRBV18, the J gene TRBJ2-1; 8 nucleotides line up with TRBD1. V dropped 3 bases and J dropped 8; count of bases not matched to a gene: 12. Germline CDR1 is KGHSH and CDR2 is LQKENI. This CDR3 comprises 16 residues. DNA for the CDR3: TGTGCCAGCTCACCTTATTCACAGGGGGGAGGCGATGAGCAGTTCTTC. This gives the protein CASSPYSQGGGDEQFF. The variable domain in full, completed from reference TRBV18 and TRBJ2-1, reads NAGVMQNPRHLVRRRGQEARLRCSPMKGHSHVYWYRQLPEEGLKFMVYLQKENIIDESGMPKERFSAEFPKEGPSILRIQQVVRGDSAAYFCASSPYSQGGGDEQFFGPGTRLTVL.

The chain carries TRBV20-1 and TRBJ2-7, with D perhaps assigned TRBD1 or TRBD2 (7 bases each). V lost 6 bases and J lost 0, with 18 bases in between. Germline CDR1 is DFQATT and CDR2 is SNEGSKA (reference sequence). The CDR3 has 15 amino acids. CDR3 in DNA: TGCAGTGCGACTCCAGGGGGGAGGGGCTCCTACGAGCAGTACTTC. Translation: CSATPGGRGSYEQYF.

This clonotype was found a few times. This chain joins TRBV10-3 and TRBJ1-6; maybe TRBD1 (6 bases). The CDR3 has 14 residues. From germline, CDR1 is ENHRY and CDR2 SYGVKD. V shed 10 bases and J shed 5 bases, with 15 bases lying between them. The CDR3 bases are TGTGCCACAAAGACAGGAGCCGATAATTCACCCCTCCACTTT. Translating gives CATKTGADNSPLHF.

In regard to this clonotype: With a much larger clone just one base away, this may be a read error. The chain joins TRBV5-1 to TRBJ2-7; TRBD1 is a possible D gene (6 bases). Germline V gene lookup returns CDR1 SGHRS and CDR2 YFSETQ. V shed 4 bases and J shed 4 bases, with 18 bases lying between them. This CDR3 contains 15 residues. Here the CDR3 reads CASSRDTGTRYEQYF. CDR3 in DNA: TGCGCCAGCAGCCGAGATACCGGGACACGATACGAGCAGTACTTC.

This clonotype has more than one count but fewer than ten. This chain links TRBV5-1 with TRBJ2-2, with D possibly being TRBD2 (5 bases). From germline, CDR1 is SGHRS and CDR2 YFSETQ. The CDR3 consists of 16 residues. With 5 bases removed from V and 0 bases from J, the gap between germline ends came to 14 bases. CDR3 bases: TGCGCCAGCAGACCCCGACTAAGTCCGAACACCGGGGAGCTGTTTTTT. Its translation: CASRPRLSPNTGELFF.